The 21 T cell receptor beta chains listed next were all sequenced from one sample in a study of T cell responses to AZD1222 COVID-19 vaccine. TCRdb's table, derived via immunoSEQ multiplex PCR, lists solely in-frame clones and lacks some. The repertoire holds more than 90,000 clones, about 90% seen once, with 16% in the top ten. Sequenced here: peripheral blood, sampled on day 0 of AZD1222 vaccination. Source of these receptors: an adult in good health.

The V and J genes are TRBV29-1 and TRBJ1-1; D gene ambiguous. Trimming shortened V by 0 bases and J by 2 bases, and 4 bases separated the two germline ends. The germline gives CDR1 SQVTM, CDR2 ANQGSEA. This CDR3 has 12 amino acids. The CDR3 spells CSVEDLNTEAFF. CDR3 sequence (DNA): TGCAGCGTTGAAGACTTAAACACTGAAGCTTTCTTT.

The rearrangement links TRBV28 to TRBJ2-7; 7 nucleotides align to TRBD2. This CDR3 comprises 15 residues. Trimming cost V 3 bases and J 6 bases; bases outside gene matches: 11. Per germline, CDR1 MDHEN and CDR2 SYDVKM. CDR3: CASSFPSAGDVEQYF. The CDR3 region has the DNA TGTGCCAGCAGTTTTCCGTCGGCGGGAGACGTCGAGCAGTACTTC.

This sequence joins TRBV11-2 and TRBJ1-4; D is possibly TRBD1 (6 bases). The germline V gene encodes CDR1 SGHAT and CDR2 FQNNGV. Trimming pared 10 bases from V and 7 bases from J, leaving 16 bases between. The CDR3 is made up of 13 amino acids. In DNA, the CDR3 is TGTGCCACCGAGCGGGGGCAGGGTGAAAAACTGTTTTTT. Translation: CATERGQGEKLFF.

The chain is built from TRBV18 and TRBJ2-1; 12 bases agree with TRBD2. Germline CDR1 reads KGHSH; CDR2 reads LQKENI. The CDR3 has 19 amino acids. V gave up 6 bases and J gave up 8 bases; unmatched junction bases: 20. CDR3 DNA sequence: TGTGCCAGCTCTCTTTCTAGCGGGAGGGCCCAAGGGGGTCTCGATGAGCAGTTCTTC. This translates into CASSLSSGRAQGGLDEQFF.

This sequence joins TRBV28 and TRBJ1-1; D not certain. The CDR3 runs 13 residues. Germline CDR1 MDHEN, CDR2 SYDVKM. Trimming removed 4 bases from V and 4 bases from J, with 10 bases in between. DNA of the CDR3: TGTGCCAGCAGTTGGCCCCCCTTCACTGAAGCTTTCTTT. Amino acid sequence: CASSWPPFTEAFF.

CDR3 sequence: CASRGDRVNSPLHF. The CDR3, as DNA: TGTGCCAGCAGAGGGGACAGAGTTAATTCACCCCTCCACTTT. The J gene is TRBJ1-6, the V gene TRBV6-5; TRBD1 matches 7 bases. Germline CDR1 reads MNHEY; CDR2 reads SVGAGI. The J segment lost 6 bases and the V segment lost 6 bases, leaving 5 bases of the junction unmatched. CDR3 length equals 14 residues.

This clone was found a few times. The chain carries TRBV9 and TRBJ2-7; D perhaps matches TRBD2 (6 bases). The CDR3 spans 16 residues. CDR1 SGDLS and CDR2 YYNGEE come from the germline V gene. Trimming took 0 bases from V and 2 from J, leaving 15 bases between them. The chain's CDR3 is CASSVGEASVTYEQYF. The CDR3 region has the DNA TGTGCCAGCAGCGTAGGTGAGGCTAGCGTAACCTACGAGCAGTACTTC.

The chain couples TRBV12-3 or TRBV12-4 to TRBJ1-6; D is unresolved. V lost 0 bases and J 12 bases, leaving 6 bases between the germline ends. This CDR3 has 12 amino acids. CDR3 bases: TGTGCCAGCAGTTTAGCAGGTGGACCCCTCCACTTT. Translated, it gives CASSLAGGPLHF.

This CDR3 reads CAWRYGTLGYTF. CDR3 DNA: TGTGCCTGGAGATACGGGACGCTCGGCTACACCTTC. V usage is TRBV30 and J usage is TRBJ1-2; D is possibly TRBD1 (5 bases). Germline V lookup: CDR1 GTSNPN, CDR2 SVGIG (reference sequence). This CDR3 region has 12 residues. Trimming removed 3 bases from V and 8 bases from J, with 13 bases in between.

Only a few counts were recorded for this clone. V gene TRBV7-9 combines with J gene TRBJ1-2; no clear D. The V gene's germline CDR1 is SEHNR and CDR2 FQNEAQ (reference sequence). Trimming cost V 1 base and J 10 bases, with 13 bases left between them. CDR3 length: 13 amino acids. The CDR3 bases are TGTGCCAGCAGCTTAGTAACCGCTAACGCCTACACCTTC. Its protein product is CASSLVTANAYTF.

V and J are TRBV28 and TRBJ2-7; D may be TRBD2 (6 bases). Trimming removed 3 bases at V and 3 bases at J, with 6 bases between. The CDR3 runs to 12 residues. Germline lookup yields CDR1 MDHEN and CDR2 SYDVKM. The CDR3 coding sequence is TGTGCCAGCAGTTTCGGGAGCTACGAGCAGTACTTC. This encodes CASSFGSYEQYF.

V and J are TRBV11-2 and TRBJ2-2; 9 bases agree with TRBD2. The V gene end was trimmed by 1 base and the J gene end by 2 bases; junction bases not matched to a gene: 5. The CDR3 has 17 amino acids. Germline lookup yields CDR1 SGHAT and CDR2 FQNNGV. CDR3 loop: CASSLGAGGPNTGELFF. The CDR3 DNA follows: TGTGCCAGCAGCTTAGGGGCGGGAGGGCCTAACACCGGGGAGCTGTTTTTT.

The genes are TRBV6-1 and TRBJ1-5; TRBD1 is a possible D gene (6 bases). Trimming took off 2 bases at V and 11 bases at J, with 10 bases between the two ends. The length of the CDR3 is 12 residues. From germline, CDR1 is MNHNS and CDR2 SASEGT. This chain's CDR3 is CASSERSGAQHF. DNA for the CDR3: TGTGCCAGCAGTGAAAGGTCAGGGGCCCAGCATTTT.

This clone has just one count. The CDR3 DNA sequence: TGTGCCAGCAGTGACAGGCGACAGGGGAACTATGGCTACACCTTC. This codes for CASSDRRQGNYGYTF. The chain carries TRBV2 and TRBJ1-2; 8 bases align to TRBD1. This CDR3 contains 15 residues. V shed 3 bases, J shed 2 bases, and the junction held 5 bases outside the gene matches. The V gene's germline CDR1 is SNHLY and CDR2 FYNNEI.

The chain uses TRBV18 and TRBJ2-2; D is undetermined. Germline values: CDR1 KGHSH, CDR2 LQKENI. The ends were cut back, 8 bases at V and 0 bases at J, with 13 bases in the middle. This CDR3 has 15 residues. The CDR3 sequence is CASQLQTANTGELFF. CDR3 in DNA: TGTGCCAGCCAGCTGCAGACGGCGAACACCGGGGAGCTGTTTTTT.

CDR3 bases: TGCGCCAGCAGCCCCCTTGGGGGGACGGAACCCAATCAGCCCCAGCATTTT. Its translation: CASSPLGGTEPNQPQHF. This chain joins TRBV4-1 and TRBJ1-5; D might be TRBD1 (5 bases). The CDR3 runs to 17 residues. Germline V gene sequence: CDR1 MGHRA, CDR2 YSYEKL. Trimming left V 4 bases short and J 3 bases short, with 19 bases between.

The V gene is TRBV19, the J gene TRBJ1-4; D uncertain. The CDR3 has 13 residues. CDR1 and CDR2 from the germline V gene are LNHDA and SQIVND (reference sequence). Trimming pared 4 bases from V and 8 bases from J, leaving 11 bases between. The CDR3 is CASSNQKGEKLFF. Here the CDR3 DNA reads TGTGCCAGTAGTAATCAGAAAGGAGAAAAACTGTTTTTT.

The chain couples TRBV5-1 to TRBJ1-1; TRBD1 is a possible D gene (5 bases). The CDR3 runs to 15 residues. The ends were cut back, 0 bases at V and 1 base at J, with 10 bases in the middle. The V gene's germline CDR1 is SGHRS and CDR2 YFSETQ. CDR3 amino acids: CASSLAGTANTEAFF. The CDR3 DNA reads TGCGCCAGCAGCTTGGCAGGGACTGCGAACACTGAAGCTTTCTTT. The full variable domain, with the rest looked up from reference TRBV5-1 and TRBJ1-1, is KAGVTQTPRYLIKTRGQQVTLSCSPISGHRSVSWYQQTPGQGLQFLFEYFSETQRNKGNFPGRFSGRQFSNSRSEMNVSTLELGDSALYLCASSLAGTANTEAFFGQGTRLTVV.

The CDR3 bases are TGTGCCAGCAGCTTATCGATCTCTGGAAACACCATATATTTT. This sequence encodes CASSLSISGNTIYF. This sequence joins TRBV7-9 and TRBJ1-3; D gene unclear. The CDR3 spans 14 residues. Per the germline V gene, CDR1 is SEHNR and CDR2 is FQNEAQ (reference sequence). Deletions cut 2 bases from V and 0 bases from J, with 5 bases between.

CDR3 sequence (DNA): TGTGCCAGCAGCCAATCGGGCAACCGGAACACTGAAGCTTTCTTT. Its protein is CASSQSGNRNTEAFF. The V call is TRBV16, the J call TRBJ1-1; D not resolved. CDR1 is KGHSY, CDR2 FQNENV, per germline. Trimming pared 0 bases from V and 1 base from J, leaving 9 bases between. The CDR3 is 15 amino acids.

This clone showed up many times. The chain joins TRBV30 to TRBJ1-1; TRBD1 is a possible D gene (5 bases). The CDR3 is 13 amino acids. The germline gives CDR1 GTSNPN, CDR2 SVGIG (reference sequence). Trimming removed 5 bases at V and 2 bases at J, with 12 bases between. The CDR3 protein is CAWVSGFNTEAFF. The DNA of the CDR3 is TGTGCCTGGGTCTCAGGGTTTAACACTGAAGCTTTCTTT.